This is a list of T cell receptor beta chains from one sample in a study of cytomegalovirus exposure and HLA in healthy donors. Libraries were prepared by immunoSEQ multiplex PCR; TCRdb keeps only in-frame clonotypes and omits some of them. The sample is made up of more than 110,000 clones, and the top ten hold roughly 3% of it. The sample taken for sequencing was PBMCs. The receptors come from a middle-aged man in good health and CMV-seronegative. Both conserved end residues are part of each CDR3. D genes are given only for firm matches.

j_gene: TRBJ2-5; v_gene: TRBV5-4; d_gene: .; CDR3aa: CASSQIQGGGQETQYF; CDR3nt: TGTGCCAGCAGTCAAATACAGGGCGGGGGCCAAGAGACCCAGTACTTC
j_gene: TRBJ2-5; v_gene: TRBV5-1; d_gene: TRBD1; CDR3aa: CASSSRTGTGETQYF; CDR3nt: TGCGCCAGCAGCTCCCGGACAGGGACAGGAGAGACCCAGTACTTC
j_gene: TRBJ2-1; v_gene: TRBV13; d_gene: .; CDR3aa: CASSSREGGGGSSYNEQFF; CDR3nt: TGTGCCAGCAGCTCACGAGAGGGGGGCGGGGGCAGCTCCTACAATGAGCAGTTCTTC
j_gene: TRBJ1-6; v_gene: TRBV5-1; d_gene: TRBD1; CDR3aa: CASSLGQGTRSPLHF; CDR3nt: TGCGCCAGCAGCTTGGGACAGGGGACGAGGTCACCCCTCCACTTT
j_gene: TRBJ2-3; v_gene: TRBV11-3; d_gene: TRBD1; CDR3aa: CASSLSSTGTDTQYF; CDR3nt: TGTGCCAGCAGTTTATCCTCGACAGGGACCGATACGCAGTATTTT
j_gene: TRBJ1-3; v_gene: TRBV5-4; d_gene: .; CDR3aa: CASSFRGGIPGNTIYF; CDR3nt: TGTGCCAGCAGCTTTCGCGGGGGAATACCTGGAAACACCATATATTTT
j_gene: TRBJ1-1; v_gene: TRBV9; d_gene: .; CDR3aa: CASSAGANTEAFF; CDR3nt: TGTGCCAGCAGCGCGGGAGCCAATACTGAAGCTTTCTTT
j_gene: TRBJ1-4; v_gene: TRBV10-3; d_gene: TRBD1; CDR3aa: CAISDPGTGSPKLFF; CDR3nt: TGTGCCATCAGTGACCCCGGGACAGGGAGTCCGAAACTGTTTTTT
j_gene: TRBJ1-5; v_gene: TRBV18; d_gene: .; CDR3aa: CASSPWGGGNQPQHF; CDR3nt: TGTGCCAGCTCACCCTGGGGGGGCGGCAATCAGCCCCAGCATTTT
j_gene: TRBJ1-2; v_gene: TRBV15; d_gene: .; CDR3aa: CATSRATGGYTF; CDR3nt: TGTGCCACCAGCAGAGCCACGGGTGGCTACACCTTC
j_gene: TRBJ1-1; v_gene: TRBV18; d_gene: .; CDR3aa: CASSLSQDNTEAFF; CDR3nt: TGTGCCAGCTCACTCTCACAGGATAACACTGAAGCTTTCTTT
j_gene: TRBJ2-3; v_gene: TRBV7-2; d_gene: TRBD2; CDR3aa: CASRGGTDTQYF; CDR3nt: TGTGCCAGCAGGGGGGGGACAGATACGCAGTATTTT
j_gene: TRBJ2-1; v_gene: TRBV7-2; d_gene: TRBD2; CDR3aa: CASSLGSREGEQFF; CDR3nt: TGTGCCAGCAGCTTAGGTAGCCGGGAGGGTGAGCAGTTCTTC
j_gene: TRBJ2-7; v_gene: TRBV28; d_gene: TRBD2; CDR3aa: CASSYRTSGLVRGQYF; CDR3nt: TGTGCCAGCAGTTATCGGACTAGCGGGCTTGTACGAGGGCAGTACTTC
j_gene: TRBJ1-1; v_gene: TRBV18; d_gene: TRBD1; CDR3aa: CASSPFSSSGQRNTEAFF; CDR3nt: TGTGCCAGCTCACCATTCTCCTCCTCGGGACAGCGGAACACTGAAGCTTTCTTT
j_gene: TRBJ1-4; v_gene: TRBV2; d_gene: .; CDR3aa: CASSGGPGRDEKLFF; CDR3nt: TGTGCCAGCAGTGGGGGCCCCGGGAGAGATGAAAAACTGTTTTTT
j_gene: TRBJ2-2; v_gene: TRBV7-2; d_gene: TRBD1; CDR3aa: CASSKQGATGELFF; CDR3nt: TGTGCCAGCAGCAAACAGGGGGCCACCGGGGAGCTGTTTTTT
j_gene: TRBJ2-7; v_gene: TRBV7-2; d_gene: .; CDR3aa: CASSLNGRSYEQYF; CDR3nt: TGTGCCAGCAGCTTAAATGGCAGATCCTACGAGCAGTACTTC
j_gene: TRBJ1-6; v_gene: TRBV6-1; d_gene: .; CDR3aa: CASTLNPDSPLHF; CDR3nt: TGTGCCAGCACACTTAACCCGGATTCACCCCTCCACTTT
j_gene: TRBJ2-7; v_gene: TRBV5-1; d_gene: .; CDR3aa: CATSRGSGSYEQYF; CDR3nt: TGCGCAACCTCGAGGGGGTCGGGCTCCTACGAGCAGTACTTC
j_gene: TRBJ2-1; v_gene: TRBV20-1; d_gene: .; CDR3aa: CSATPKDKQFF; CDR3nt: TGCAGTGCTACCCCCAAGGACAAGCAGTTCTTC
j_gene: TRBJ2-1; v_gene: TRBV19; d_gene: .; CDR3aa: CASSIVFSFYNEQFF; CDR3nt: TGTGCCAGTAGTATTGTTTTCTCGTTTTACAATGAGCAGTTCTTC
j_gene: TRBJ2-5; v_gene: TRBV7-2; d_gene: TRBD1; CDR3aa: CASSLETDRVKQYF; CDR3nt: TGTGCCAGCAGCTTAGAGACCGACAGGGTCAAGCAGTACTTC
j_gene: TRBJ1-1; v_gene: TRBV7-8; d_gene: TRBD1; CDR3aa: CASRRDRGTEAFF; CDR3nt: TGTGCCAGCAGACGGGACAGGGGTACTGAAGCTTTCTTT
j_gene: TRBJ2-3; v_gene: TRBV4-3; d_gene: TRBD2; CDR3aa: CASSQQAGGQDTQYF; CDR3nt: TGCGCCAGCAGCCAACAAGCGGGGGGGCAAGATACGCAGTATTTT
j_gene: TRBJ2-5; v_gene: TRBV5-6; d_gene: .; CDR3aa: CASTTKGGFLETQYF; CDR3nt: TGTGCCAGCACCACCAAGGGGGGGTTCCTGGAGACCCAGTACTTC
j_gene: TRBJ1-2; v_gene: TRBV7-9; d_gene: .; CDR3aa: CASSNREYGYTF; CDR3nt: TGTGCCAGCAGTAACAGGGAATATGGCTACACCTTC
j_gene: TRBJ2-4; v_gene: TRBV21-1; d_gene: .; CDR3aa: CASSKGQVGGSNIQYF; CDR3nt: TGTGCCAGCAGCAAAGGGCAGGTCGGAGGTTCAAACATTCAGTACTTC
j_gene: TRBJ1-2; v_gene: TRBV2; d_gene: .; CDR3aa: CASSEAGGRAF; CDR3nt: TGTGCCAGCAGTGAAGCGGGGGGGAGGGCCTTC
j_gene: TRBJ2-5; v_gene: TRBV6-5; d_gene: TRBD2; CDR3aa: CASNSGGEETQYF; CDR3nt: TGTGCCAGCAATAGCGGGGGGGAAGAGACCCAGTACTTC
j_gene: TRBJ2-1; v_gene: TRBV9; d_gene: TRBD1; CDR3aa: CASSVSDRAGYNEQFF; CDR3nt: TGTGCCAGCAGCGTCTCGGACAGGGCCGGGTACAATGAGCAGTTCTTC
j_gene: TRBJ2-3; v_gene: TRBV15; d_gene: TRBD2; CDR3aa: CATSRLAGGVDTQYF; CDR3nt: TGTGCCACCAGCAGACTAGCGGGGGGGGTAGATACGCAGTATTTT
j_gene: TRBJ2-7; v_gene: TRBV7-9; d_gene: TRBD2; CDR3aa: CASSASGTARAHEQYF; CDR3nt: TGTGCCAGCAGCGCAAGCGGGACGGCGAGGGCCCACGAGCAGTACTTC
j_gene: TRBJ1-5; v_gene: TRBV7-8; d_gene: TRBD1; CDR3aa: CASSPGTGYYSNQPQHF; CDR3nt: TGTGCCAGCAGCCCCGGGACAGGTTACTATAGCAATCAGCCCCAGCATTTT
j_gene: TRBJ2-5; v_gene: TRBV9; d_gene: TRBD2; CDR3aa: CASSVGAGGLQETQYF; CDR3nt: TGTGCCAGCAGCGTAGGGGCGGGGGGGCTACAAGAGACCCAGTACTTC
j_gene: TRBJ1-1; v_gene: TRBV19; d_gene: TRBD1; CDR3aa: CATATGVRNTEAFF; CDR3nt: TGTGCCACCGCAACAGGGGTGAGGAACACTGAAGCTTTCTTT
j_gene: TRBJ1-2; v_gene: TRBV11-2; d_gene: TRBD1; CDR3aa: CASSSTGVSGGYTF; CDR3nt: TGTGCCAGCAGCTCAACAGGGGTCAGTGGTGGCTACACCTTC
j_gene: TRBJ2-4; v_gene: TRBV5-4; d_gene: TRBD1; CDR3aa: CASSMDRGQSNIQYF; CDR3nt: TGTGCCAGCAGCATGGACAGGGGTCAGTCCAACATTCAGTACTTC
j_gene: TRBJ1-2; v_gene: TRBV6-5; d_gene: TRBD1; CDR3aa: CASKSGQGRHGYTF; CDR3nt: TGTGCCAGCAAATCGGGACAGGGAAGGCATGGCTACACCTTC
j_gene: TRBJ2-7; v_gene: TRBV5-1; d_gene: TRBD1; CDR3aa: CASSLEGGQGFYEQYF; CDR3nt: TGCGCCAGCAGCTTGGAGGGTGGACAGGGTTTCTACGAGCAGTACTTC
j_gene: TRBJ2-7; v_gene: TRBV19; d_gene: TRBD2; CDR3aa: CASRITGRNEQYF; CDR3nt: TGTGCCAGTAGAATCACCGGGAGGAACGAGCAGTACTTC
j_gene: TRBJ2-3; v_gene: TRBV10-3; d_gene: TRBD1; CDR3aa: CAISPTGGTDTQYF; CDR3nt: TGTGCCATCAGCCCGACAGGGGGCACAGATACGCAGTATTTT
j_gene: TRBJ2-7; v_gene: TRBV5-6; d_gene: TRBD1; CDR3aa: CASSLGPGQAYEQYF; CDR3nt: TGTGCCAGCAGCTTGGGGCCGGGACAGGCCTACGAGCAGTACTTC
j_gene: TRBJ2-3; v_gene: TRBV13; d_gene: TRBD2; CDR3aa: CASSLTGLAGVTDTQYF; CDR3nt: TGTGCCAGCAGCCTCACCGGACTAGCGGGAGTCACAGATACGCAGTATTTT
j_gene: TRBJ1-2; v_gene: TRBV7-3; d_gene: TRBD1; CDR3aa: CASSPGQGDYGYTF; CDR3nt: TGTGCCAGCAGCCCGGGACAGGGGGACTATGGCTACACCTTC
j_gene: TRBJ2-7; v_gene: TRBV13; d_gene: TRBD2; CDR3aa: CASSSIAGGSYEQYF; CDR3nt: TGTGCCAGCAGCTCCATAGCGGGGGGCTCCTACGAGCAGTACTTC
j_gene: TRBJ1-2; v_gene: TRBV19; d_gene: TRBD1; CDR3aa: CASSPGQGRLYGYTF; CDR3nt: TGTGCCAGTAGTCCAGGACAGGGTCGGTTGTATGGCTACACCTTC
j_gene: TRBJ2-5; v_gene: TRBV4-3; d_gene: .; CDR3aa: CASSQQGTETQYF; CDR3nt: TGCGCCAGCAGCCAGCAGGGGACGGAGACCCAGTACTTC
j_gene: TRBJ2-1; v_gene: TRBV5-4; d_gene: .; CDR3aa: CASSLGVQEQFF; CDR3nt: TGTGCCAGCAGCTTAGGGGTCCAGGAGCAGTTCTTC
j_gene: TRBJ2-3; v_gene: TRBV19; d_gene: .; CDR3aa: CASSIGAGSTDTQYF; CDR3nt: TGTGCCAGTAGTATAGGGGCAGGGAGCACAGATACGCAGTATTTT
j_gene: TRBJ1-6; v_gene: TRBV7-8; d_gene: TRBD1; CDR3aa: CASNPLGQANSPLHF; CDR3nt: TGTGCCAGCAACCCACTGGGACAGGCTAATTCACCCCTCCACTTT
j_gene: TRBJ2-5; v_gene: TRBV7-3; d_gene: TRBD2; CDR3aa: CASSSQINLTSGGAGQETQYF; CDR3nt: TGTGCCAGCAGCTCACAAATAAACTTGACTAGCGGGGGGGCCGGCCAAGAGACCCAGTACTTC
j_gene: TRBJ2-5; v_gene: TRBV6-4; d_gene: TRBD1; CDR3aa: CASSEDRGQETQYF; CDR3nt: TGTGCCAGCAGTGAGGACAGGGGCCAAGAGACCCAGTACTTC
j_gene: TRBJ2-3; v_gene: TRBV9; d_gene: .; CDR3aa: CASSVGGAANVPDTQYF; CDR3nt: TGTGCCAGCAGCGTAGGCGGGGCAGCCAATGTGCCAGATACGCAGTATTTT
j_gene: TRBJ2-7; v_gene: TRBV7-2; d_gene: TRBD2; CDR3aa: CASSASLAGGLNF; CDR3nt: TGTGCCAGCAGCGCCTCACTAGCGGGGGGGCTTAACTTC